The rows below give T cell receptor beta chains drawn from one sample of a study of cytomegalovirus exposure and HLA in healthy donors. The protocol was immunoSEQ multiplex PCR, while the TCRdb copy is restricted to in-frame clones and leaves out a portion. The sample lists 70,000 to 75,000 clones, about 93% occurring once. The sequencing sample was made of PBMCs. The receptors were sampled from a young woman in good health and CMV-seropositive. CDR3s include the opening cysteine and the closing phenylalanine or tryptophan.

v_call: TRBV19; j_call: TRBJ1-5; cdr3_aa: CASNRVNQPQHF
v_call: TRBV28; j_call: TRBJ1-4; cdr3_aa: CATELQGEVGTNEKLFF
v_call: TRBV7-8; j_call: TRBJ1-2; cdr3_aa: CASSLDGRGHYGYTF
v_call: TRBV6-4; j_call: TRBJ2-1; cdr3_aa: CASSDSFSGGASNEQFF
v_call: TRBV28; j_call: TRBJ1-5; cdr3_aa: CASSFLGGYQPQHF
v_call: TRBV6-6; j_call: TRBJ1-4; cdr3_aa: CASSYPTGGGEKLFF
v_call: TRBV28; j_call: TRBJ2-5; cdr3_aa: CASRRRGRAETQYF
v_call: TRBV7-2; j_call: TRBJ1-1; cdr3_aa: CATALSGAEAFF
v_call: TRBV6-6; j_call: TRBJ1-2; cdr3_aa: CASSGRGNSNYGYTF
v_call: TRBV20-1; j_call: TRBJ2-1; cdr3_aa: CSARERVEQFF
v_call: TRBV29-1; j_call: TRBJ1-1; cdr3_aa: CSFTGQGAEAFF
v_call: TRBV5-1; j_call: TRBJ1-6; cdr3_aa: CASSPGVQGDRAIYNSPLHF
v_call: TRBV5-5; j_call: TRBJ1-4; cdr3_aa: CASSGVGAPNEKLFF
v_call: TRBV4-1; j_call: TRBJ1-5; cdr3_aa: CASSQGGGRGPQHF
v_call: TRBV29-1; j_call: TRBJ2-1; cdr3_aa: CSVQPRGHEQFF
v_call: TRBV2; j_call: TRBJ1-1; cdr3_aa: CASSGNQRVAEAFF
v_call: TRBV19; j_call: TRBJ1-5; cdr3_aa: CASSIGRQGGQPQHF
v_call: TRBV4-1; j_call: TRBJ1-3; cdr3_aa: CASSLGGRGRTSGNTIYF
v_call: TRBV4-2; j_call: TRBJ2-1; cdr3_aa: CASSQPQAYNEQFF
v_call: TRBV5-4; j_call: TRBJ1-3; cdr3_aa: CASSAPGGSGNTIYF
v_call: TRBV10-3; j_call: TRBJ1-2; cdr3_aa: CAIRDDRPTNYGYTF
v_call: TRBV7-2; j_call: TRBJ1-3; cdr3_aa: CASSLGGTGGQGNTIYF
v_call: TRBV2; j_call: TRBJ1-6; cdr3_aa: CASSELPLTGRGSPLHF
v_call: TRBV27; j_call: TRBJ1-3; cdr3_aa: CASSSYRSGNTIYF
v_call: TRBV6-6; j_call: TRBJ2-1; cdr3_aa: CASMGGTDNEQFF
v_call: TRBV10-2; j_call: TRBJ1-2; cdr3_aa: CASSQVSYGYTF
v_call: TRBV15; j_call: TRBJ1-3; cdr3_aa: CATTRGFGNTIYF
v_call: TRBV28; j_call: TRBJ1-6; cdr3_aa: CASSKGGAAGSPLHF
v_call: TRBV13; j_call: TRBJ1-4; cdr3_aa: CASRERQAPNEKLFF
v_call: TRBV7-2; j_call: TRBJ1-2; cdr3_aa: CASSFQSGGGYTF
v_call: TRBV5-1; j_call: TRBJ1-1; cdr3_aa: CASIPGTGRVAEAFF
v_call: TRBV18; j_call: TRBJ1-5; cdr3_aa: CASSPMNIISNQPQHF
v_call: TRBV5-5; j_call: TRBJ2-7; cdr3_aa: CASSLARVAYEQYF
v_call: TRBV6-6; j_call: TRBJ2-1; cdr3_aa: CASGRRAGEQFF
v_call: TRBV30; j_call: TRBJ1-6; cdr3_aa: CAWSGGPGQFNSPLHF
v_call: TRBV11-3; j_call: TRBJ2-7; cdr3_aa: CASSLDLGGEQYF
v_call: TRBV9; j_call: TRBJ1-3; cdr3_aa: CASSVEGASSGNTIYF